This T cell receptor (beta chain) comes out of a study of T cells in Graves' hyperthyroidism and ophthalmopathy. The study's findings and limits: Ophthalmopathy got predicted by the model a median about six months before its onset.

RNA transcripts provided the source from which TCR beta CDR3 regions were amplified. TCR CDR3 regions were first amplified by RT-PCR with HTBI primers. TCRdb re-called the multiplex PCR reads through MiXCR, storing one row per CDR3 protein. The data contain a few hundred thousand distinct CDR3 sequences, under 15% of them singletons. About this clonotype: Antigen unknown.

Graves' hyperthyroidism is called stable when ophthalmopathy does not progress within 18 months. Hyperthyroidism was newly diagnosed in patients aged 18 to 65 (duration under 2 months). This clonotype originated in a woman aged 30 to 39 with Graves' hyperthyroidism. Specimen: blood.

CDR3 region: CSVRGGALAKNIQYF. Written as DNA, the CDR3 is TGCAGCGTCCGCGGGGGCGCATTGGCCAAAAACATTCAGTACTTC. The rearrangement links TRBV29-1 to TRBJ2-4; maybe TRBD2 (7 bases). Germline V CDR1 and CDR2: SQVTM, ANQGSEA. V dropped 6 bases and J dropped 1 base, with 16 bases sitting between them. CDR3 length: 15 amino acids.